A selection of T cell receptor beta chains follows, all from one sample in a study of CD8+CD57+ T cells in acquired aplastic anemia. Each CDR3 protein gets one entry after TCRdb re-called the reads with MiXCR. The sample has 180,000 or so distinct CDR3 sequences; roughly 50% are singletons. The sequencing input was sorted CD4+, CD8+, or CD8+CD57+ T cells (not recorded which) from PBMCs. The receptors come from a human donor with aplastic anemia. Both conserved end residues are trimmed from each CDR3. A D gene is named only where the DNA matches it firmly. Clone size is given for some rows only: seen once, a few or many times, or a class if the clone is expanded.

V: TRBV10-1; D: -; size: -; J: TRBJ2-7; CDR3: ASWGHRRTYEQY
V: TRBV20-1; D: -; size: -; J: TRBJ1-2; CDR3: SASQGRDYGYT
V: TRBV6-4; D: -; size: few; J: TRBJ2-3; CDR3: ASSGEGSTDTQY
V: TRBV2; D: TRBD1; size: -; J: TRBJ1-1; CDR3: ASSATGVNTEAF
V: TRBV24-1; D: -; size: -; J: TRBJ1-5; CDR3: ATSDLPPRNNQPQH
V: TRBV6-1; D: -; size: -; J: TRBJ1-1; CDR3: ASSRGRANTEAF
V: TRBV7-9; D: -; size: -; J: TRBJ2-1; CDR3: ASSLFQGHEQF
V: TRBV5-1; D: TRBD2; size: many; J: TRBJ2-1; CDR3: ASSLVAGGYNEQF
V: TRBV6-1; D: -; size: many; J: TRBJ2-1; CDR3: ATSQGPHDEQF
V: TRBV2; D: -; size: few; J: TRBJ2-5; CDR3: ASTEKETQY
V: TRBV2; D: -; size: -; J: TRBJ1-4; CDR3: ASSEVTVNEKLF
V: TRBV20-1; D: TRBD2; size: many; J: TRBJ2-7; CDR3: SADGLAGVSYEQY
V: TRBV20-1; D: -; size: few; J: TRBJ1-1; CDR3: SAQKVNTEAF
V: TRBV2; D: TRBD1; size: -; J: TRBJ2-7; CDR3: ARGQGTEQY
V: TRBV14; D: TRBD1; size: -; J: TRBJ1-3; CDR3: ASSQVTGVGNTIY
V: TRBV5-1; D: -; size: -; J: TRBJ2-1; CDR3: ASSLVGGLQF
V: TRBV4-2; D: TRBD1; size: -; J: TRBJ2-1; CDR3: ASSHDPDRVNEQF
V: TRBV24-1; D: TRBD1; size: -; J: TRBJ2-1; CDR3: ATSDVDRGRYNEQF
V: TRBV4-2; D: -; size: -; J: TRBJ1-2; CDR3: ASSQGDPGGYGYT
V: TRBV5-1; D: TRBD2; size: many; J: TRBJ2-3; CDR3: ASSPGFLAVRTDTQY
V: TRBV24-1; D: -; size: -; J: TRBJ1-2; CDR3: ATSDPSAHGYT
V: TRBV28; D: -; size: -; J: TRBJ2-5; CDR3: ASSFPLKGRQETQY
V: TRBV27; D: -; size: -; J: TRBJ2-3; CDR3: ASSLGLHTGTQY
V: TRBV25-1; D: TRBD2; size: -; J: TRBJ2-3; CDR3: ASTELAGASATDTQY
V: TRBV25-1; D: -; size: -; J: TRBJ1-4; CDR3: ASSEAGGEKLF
V: TRBV20-1; D: -; size: -; J: TRBJ1-6; CDR3: SARRQSSYNSPLH
V: TRBV6-1; D: -; size: many; J: TRBJ2-7; CDR3: ASTPDRTDEQY
V: TRBV20-1; D: -; size: -; J: TRBJ2-7; CDR3: SASRTAVTYEQY
V: TRBV20-1; D: -; size: many; J: TRBJ2-1; CDR3: SAYPNLSYNEQF
V: TRBV6-1; D: -; size: many; J: TRBJ1-5; CDR3: ATHPGDLNQPQH
V: TRBV2; D: -; size: -; J: TRBJ2-1; CDR3: ASSRTVPEQF
V: TRBV24-1; D: TRBD1; size: -; J: TRBJ1-2; CDR3: ATSGFGQGGGYT
V: TRBV7-3; D: -; size: -; J: TRBJ2-7; CDR3: ASSFFSTYEQY
V: TRBV10-3; D: TRBD1; size: -; J: TRBJ1-5; CDR3: AIGGREQGDQPQH
V: TRBV10-1; D: -; size: -; J: TRBJ2-7; CDR3: ASSPQTGDFYEQY
V: TRBV19; D: TRBD1; size: -; J: TRBJ2-7; CDR3: ASSRSRDRNYEQY
V: TRBV5-8; D: TRBD1; size: many; J: TRBJ1-5; CDR3: ASSLGQGTVQPQH
V: TRBV9; D: -; size: -; J: TRBJ2-7; CDR3: ASSRPGRGAYEQY
V: TRBV4-3; D: -; size: many; J: TRBJ2-3; CDR3: ASSQDRVALDTQY
V: TRBV10-3; D: TRBD1; size: many; J: TRBJ2-1; CDR3: AISGGRQGGDEQF
V: TRBV9; D: -; size: -; J: TRBJ2-1; CDR3: ASSDERTSYNEQF
V: TRBV29-1; D: TRBD1; size: -; J: TRBJ2-5; CDR3: SVAGTGGVGVGTQY
V: TRBV6-5; D: -; size: many; J: TRBJ2-3; CDR3: ASSHTPGRDTQY
V: TRBV6-1; D: -; size: many; J: TRBJ1-4; CDR3: ASSDDGRGEKLF
V: TRBV12-5; D: -; size: many; J: TRBJ2-6; CDR3: ASGLTGVSSGANVLT
V: TRBV4-1; D: TRBD2; size: -; J: TRBJ2-7; CDR3: ASSQDQETSNYEQY
V: TRBV19; D: -; size: -; J: TRBJ1-1; CDR3: ASTANTEAF
V: TRBV28; D: TRBD1; size: -; J: TRBJ2-7; CDR3: ASSTPGQGVNEQY
V: TRBV5-1; D: TRBD1; size: many; J: TRBJ1-2; CDR3: ASSLAKAGGAYGYT